A selection of T cell receptor beta chains follows, all from one sample in a study of blood T cell repertoires in COVID-19. Assay used: immunoSEQ multiplex PCR; TCRdb lists only in-frame clones, some missing. The sample gives approximately 110,000 clones, 82% of which show up once; less than 8% is in the top ten. Sample: peripheral blood. The receptors derive from a man between 65 and 85 years old with acute or convalescent COVID-19. CDR3s include the opening cysteine and the closing phenylalanine or tryptophan. The D gene is left open where the match is weak. Not all rows give a size; the values are once, few, many and, for expanded clones, a class.

V gene: TRBV5-1
D gene: NA
clone size: few
J gene: TRBJ1-4
CDR3 DNA: TGCGCCAGCAGAGAACAGGGAGCGAATGAAAAACTGTTTTTT
CDR3 protein: CASREQGANEKLFF

V gene: TRBV6-2/TRBV6-3
D gene: NA
clone size: few
J gene: TRBJ2-2
CDR3 DNA: TGTGCCAGCAGTTACATGTTAGAGAACACCGGGGAGCTGTTTTTT
CDR3 protein: CASSYMLENTGELFF

V gene: TRBV7-3
D gene: NA
clone size: NA
J gene: TRBJ2-1
CDR3 DNA: TGTGCCAGCAGCTTAACGACCGTGACAGGATCTCACAATGAGCAGTTCTTC
CDR3 protein: CASSLTTVTGSHNEQFF

V gene: TRBV2
D gene: TRBD1
clone size: NA
J gene: TRBJ1-1
CDR3 DNA: TGTGCCAGCCAGGGGGTCACTGAAGCTTTCTTT
CDR3 protein: CASQGVTEAFF

V gene: TRBV2
D gene: NA
clone size: NA
J gene: TRBJ1-3
CDR3 DNA: TGTGCCAGCAGGGCAGACTCATCTGGAAACACCATATATTTT
CDR3 protein: CASRADSSGNTIYF

V gene: TRBV29-1
D gene: TRBD1
clone size: once
J gene: TRBJ1-2
CDR3 DNA: TGCAGCGTCCGCGACATGACAGGGCATGGCTACACCTTC
CDR3 protein: CSVRDMTGHGYTF

V gene: TRBV19
D gene: TRBD1
clone size: NA
J gene: TRBJ1-5
CDR3 DNA: TGTGCCAGTACAAAGACAGGGGGCTTTGGCAATCAGCCCCAGCATTTT
CDR3 protein: CASTKTGGFGNQPQHF

V gene: TRBV28
D gene: TRBD1
clone size: NA
J gene: TRBJ2-7
CDR3 DNA: TGTGCCAGCAGTTTAGGCCCCGGGACAGGGTACGAGCAGTACTTC
CDR3 protein: CASSLGPGTGYEQYF

V gene: TRBV6-5
D gene: NA
clone size: once
J gene: TRBJ1-5
CDR3 DNA: TGTGCCAGCAGTCACCGGGGGATTAGTCAGCCCCAGCATTTT
CDR3 protein: CASSHRGISQPQHF

V gene: TRBV29-1
D gene: TRBD1
clone size: NA
J gene: TRBJ2-7
CDR3 DNA: TGCAGCGTTAATAGGCGACAGGGGGCGCGAGAGTCGGCCGCTCCCGAGCAGTACTTC
CDR3 protein: CSVNRRQGARESAAPEQYF

V gene: TRBV5-8
D gene: NA
clone size: NA
J gene: TRBJ1-5
CDR3 DNA: TGTGCCAGCAGCGGGGACAACAATCAGCCCCAGCATTTT
CDR3 protein: CASSGDNNQPQHF

V gene: TRBV29-1
D gene: TRBD1
clone size: NA
J gene: TRBJ1-2
CDR3 DNA: TGCAGCGTTGAAGATTACGATACAGGGGGCGGCTATGGCTACACCTTC
CDR3 protein: CSVEDYDTGGGYGYTF

V gene: TRBV3-1/TRBV3-2
D gene: NA
clone size: once
J gene: TRBJ1-1
CDR3 DNA: TGTGCCAGCAGCCGAGGACTAGGGTCCGGAGCTTTCTTT
CDR3 protein: CASSRGLGSGAFF

V gene: TRBV7-2
D gene: NA
clone size: NA
J gene: TRBJ2-7
CDR3 DNA: TGTGCCAGCAGCTCCGGGACTTTTCAGCCCTACGAGCAGTACTTC
CDR3 protein: CASSSGTFQPYEQYF

V gene: TRBV28
D gene: NA
clone size: few
J gene: TRBJ1-2
CDR3 DNA: TGTGCCAGCAGTTGGGGGCCCCGGGGTGGCTACACCTTC
CDR3 protein: CASSWGPRGGYTF

V gene: TRBV10-3
D gene: TRBD1
clone size: NA
J gene: TRBJ2-7
CDR3 DNA: TGTGCCATCAGTACCGGGACAGGGAACCACGAGCAGTACTTC
CDR3 protein: CAISTGTGNHEQYF

V gene: TRBV11-2
D gene: TRBD2
clone size: NA
J gene: TRBJ2-1
CDR3 DNA: TGTGCCAGCAGCTTAGAAAGCCTAGCGGCCAATGAGCAGTTCTTC
CDR3 protein: CASSLESLAANEQFF

V gene: TRBV7-8
D gene: TRBD1
clone size: NA
J gene: TRBJ2-5
CDR3 DNA: TGTGCCAGCAGCACGGGACAGGGGAAGACCCAGTACTTC
CDR3 protein: CASSTGQGKTQYF

V gene: TRBV5-1
D gene: NA
clone size: NA
J gene: TRBJ1-2
CDR3 DNA: TGCGCCAGCAGCTTGATAGAGGTGTCCTATGGCTACACCTTC
CDR3 protein: CASSLIEVSYGYTF

V gene: TRBV3-1/TRBV3-2
D gene: NA
clone size: few
J gene: TRBJ2-6
CDR3 DNA: TGTGCCAGCAGCCAGAACAGGGCTGGGGCCAACGTCCTGACTTTC
CDR3 protein: CASSQNRAGANVLTF

V gene: TRBV6-5
D gene: TRBD1
clone size: NA
J gene: TRBJ1-2
CDR3 DNA: TGTGCCAGCAGTCCCGACAGGGGGCGGAGTGGCTACACCTTC
CDR3 protein: CASSPDRGRSGYTF

V gene: TRBV2
D gene: TRBD1
clone size: NA
J gene: TRBJ2-3
CDR3 DNA: TGTGCCAGCGGGACAGGGCCGGATACGCAGTATTTT
CDR3 protein: CASGTGPDTQYF

V gene: TRBV6-5
D gene: NA
clone size: NA
J gene: TRBJ2-1
CDR3 DNA: TGTGCCAGCAGAGAGACAGGAATACGTGAGCAGTTCTTC
CDR3 protein: CASRETGIREQFF

V gene: TRBV5-1
D gene: TRBD2
clone size: NA
J gene: TRBJ2-1
CDR3 DNA: TGCGCCAGCAGCTTGACTAGCGGGAGCAATGAGCAGTTCTTC
CDR3 protein: CASSLTSGSNEQFF

V gene: TRBV30
D gene: NA
clone size: NA
J gene: TRBJ1-1
CDR3 DNA: TGTGCCTGGAGTGTAGGGCAGGGGTTTTCTGAAGCTTTCTTT
CDR3 protein: CAWSVGQGFSEAFF

V gene: TRBV4-1
D gene: TRBD1
clone size: NA
J gene: TRBJ2-3
CDR3 DNA: TGCGCCAGCAGCCTGGACAGGGGCGGGCTAAGTACGCAGTATTTT
CDR3 protein: CASSLDRGGLSTQYF

V gene: TRBV28
D gene: NA
clone size: NA
J gene: TRBJ1-5
CDR3 DNA: TGTGCCAGCAACTACTTAAGTCAGCCCCAGCATTTT
CDR3 protein: CASNYLSQPQHF

V gene: TRBV18
D gene: NA
clone size: NA
J gene: TRBJ2-7
CDR3 DNA: TGTGCCAGCTCACCACCGGAGCCCCCGTACGAGCAGTACTTC
CDR3 protein: CASSPPEPPYEQYF

V gene: TRBV12-3/TRBV12-4
D gene: NA
clone size: NA
J gene: TRBJ1-2
CDR3 DNA: TGTGCCAGCAGTTATTACGGTGGCTACACCTTC
CDR3 protein: CASSYYGGYTF

V gene: TRBV5-1
D gene: NA
clone size: once
J gene: TRBJ1-6
CDR3 DNA: TGCGCCAGCAGCTTGGGACGGAGCTCCTATAATTCACCCCTCCACTTT
CDR3 protein: CASSLGRSSYNSPLHF